A single T cell receptor beta chain is shown here with its context. The method was immunoSEQ multiplex PCR; TCRdb's version includes in-frame clones alone and lacks a portion of them. The sample contains about 490,000 clones, 80% to 90% of which appear only once. V gave up 7 bases and J gave up 2 bases, with 18 bases separating them. Germline CDR1 is LGHDT and CDR2 is YNNKEL (reference sequence). This CDR3 region has 16 residues. The sample is drawn from a study of blood T cell repertoires in COVID-19. Study at large: Samples of COVID-19 (acute and convalescent) were obtained from the United States, Italy and Spain.

The clonotype was recovered from a human donor in a cohort sampled during active COVID-19. Sequences were obtained from peripheral blood. The chain employs TRBV3-1 (or the pseudogene TRBV3-2) and TRBJ2-1; no reliable D call. The CDR3 loop is CASTLSGFCTYNEQFF. CDR3 DNA sequence: TGTGCCAGCACCCTCTCCGGGTTTTGCACCTACAATGAGCAGTTCTTC.